Included here is one T cell receptor beta chain sequence, with context. The antigen it binds to is not known. Per-nucleotide qualities are absent, and no much larger clonotype sits a single base away. The data stem from a study of shared clonotypes between healthy human individuals (dated by TCRdb to the early 2020s). In the study overall: The cohort included three men and a couple of women between 18 and 49 years of age. To estimate repertoire size and how much clonotypes are shared between individuals, the study performed deep sequencing of blood TCR repertoires from 4 to 6 healthy adults. Libraries were prepared and TCR repertoires were sequenced by different laboratories using diverse techniques, in order to increase sequencing depth and limit assay-specific biases. Each donor's leukapheresis produced roughly between roughly 0.85 and 9.5 billion PBMCs. Findings and caveats that apply to the study as a whole: Only blood was sampled, and tissue TCR repertoires likely differ from those in blood. Based on pairwise subsampling, the degree of clonotype sharing among donors was expected to be affected by sequencing depth. Because the study included a small number of donors, the genetic and exposure-history diversity represented was limited.

Measured from the cysteine to the phenylalanine, the CDR3 is 12 residues long. Only the CDR3 DNA stays, 36 bases, in frame from base 1. CDR1 and CDR2 were assigned from the germline V gene as KGHSH and LQKENI. Trimming at the junction amounts to 1 base on V and 9 bases on J, and the germline ends lie 7 bases apart. Using the deep immunoSEQ assay, TCR CDR3 regions were amplified from genomic DNA by multiplex PCR. For each cell subset, the extracted genomic DNA was distributed evenly across all wells of several immunoSEQ 96-well plates, and each plate served as one replicate. Each replicate PCR for unsorted PBMC received approximately 300 ng genomic DNA, equal to about 30,000 T cell genomes. Unsorted PBMC genomic DNA was sequenced across ten immunoSEQ deep assay plates. Purified libraries were measured with a Qubit 3.0 fluorometer, size-checked on a Bioanalyzer 2100, and measured again with the KAPA Library Quantification kit. Every immunoSEQ 96-well plate was sequenced on a dedicated single-read 150-cycle Illumina NextSeq 550 flow cell. The original methods were these. Because only junctional sequences without quality scores were contained in the immunoSEQ output, filtering matching that applied to full-length reads could not be performed. To assign V/J genes and CDR3, sequences were annotated against IMGT germline references using PyIR, a Python wrapper for IgBLAST v1.9. Any read was removed if the V/J assignment was weak (E-value above 1e-6), the CDR3 was missing, or the read contained stop codons, out-of-frame junctions, or ambiguous translated residues. V3J clonotypes were defined as sequences sharing the same inferred V gene, J gene, and CDR3 amino acid sequence. Percentage overlap between repertoires was calculated by dividing the number of shared unique clonotypes by the size of the smaller repertoire. Richness of each repertoire was evaluated using RTK rarefaction, the Chao1 estimator, and Recon v2.1 estimates of unobserved clonotypes. This is the immuneACCESS table as TCRdb keeps it, with only in-frame sequences that have V and J called. A part of the clones is gone; compared with another copy, unresolved V genes explain less than half, and the rest is unexplained. That table supplies the V and J calls and clone size; D and trimming were determined from the DNA. The sample profile shows over 400,000 clones; approximately 82% of them were found once. Jointly, the top ten make up approximately 12% of the sample.

The donors were healthy, HIV-negative adults with no recently reported acute infections or vaccinations. Only Caucasian adults living in Nashville, Tennessee, USA were represented among the donors. In the unsorted samples, tens of millions of PBMCs were counted, and genomic DNA was extracted using the QIAamp DNA Blood Mini kit. Blood was obtained by leukapheresis, after which PBMCs were separated by Ficoll-Histopaque density gradient centrifugation and cryopreserved in liquid nitrogen vapor phase. The sequence links TRBV18 to TRBJ2-1, with the D gene not clear enough to name. The sample was PBMCs. The sequence was collected from a middle-aged woman in good health. Some clones in this sample may be carry-over from other donors' samples. The CDR3 protein is CASSPLEIEQFF. The bases read TGTGCCAGCTCACCACTAGAGATTGAGCAGTTCTTC. The CDR3 plus the reference TRBV18 and TRBJ2-1 genes for the other parts give the full variable domain: NAGVMQNPRHLVRRRGQEARLRCSPMKGHSHVYWYRQLPEEGLKFMVYLQKENIIDESGMPKERFSAEFPKEGPSILRIQQVVRGDSAAYFCASSPLEIEQFFGPGTRLTVL.